This is a list of T cell receptor beta chains from one sample in a study of blood T cell repertoires in COVID-19. The protocol was immunoSEQ multiplex PCR, while the TCRdb copy is restricted to in-frame clones and leaves out a portion. In the table there are more than 200,000 clones, more than 85% of which are singletons. The sequencing sample was made of PBMCs or T cells enriched from blood (not recorded which). The receptors stem from a woman aged 45-59 years who had recovered from COVID-19. CDR3s include the opening cysteine and the closing phenylalanine or tryptophan. Fields, in order: clone size, D gene, V gene, J gene, CDR3 DNA, CDR3 protein. D genes are given only for firm matches. The size field is filled for only some rows; it gives once, few, many or a size class.

once	-	TRBV2	TRBJ2-1	TGTGCCAGCAGGGAGGGACTCAGCCACAATGAGCAGTTCTTC	CASREGLSHNEQFF
-	-	TRBV6-5	TRBJ2-7	TGTGCCAGCAGTTACACCAAAACACAGGGCTACGAGCAGTACTTC	CASSYTKTQGYEQYF
-	-	TRBV12-3/TRBV12-4	TRBJ2-1	TGTGCCAGCAGTTTGATCGGGGGTGAGCAGTTCTTC	CASSLIGGEQFF
-	-	TRBV27	TRBJ1-1	TGTGCCAGCAGTTTAGCAACAGGGATTACTGAAGCTTTCTTT	CASSLATGITEAFF
-	-	TRBV27	TRBJ1-4	TGTGCCAGCAGTTCCCTGACAGCGAAGAATGAAAGGCTGTTTTTT	CASSSLTAKNERLFF
-	-	TRBV11-2	TRBJ2-2	TGTGCCAGCAGCGCTGCCCGGGGAGCGGACACCGGGGAGCTGTTTTTT	CASSAARGADTGELFF
-	TRBD2	TRBV28	TRBJ2-1	TGTGCCAGCAGTTTAATGGGACTAGCGGGAGGCGGCTACAATGAGCAGTTCTTC	CASSLMGLAGGGYNEQFF
-	-	TRBV19	TRBJ1-4	TGTGCCAGCAGGACCAGGGATGAGGAAAAACTGTTTTTT	CASRTRDEEKLFF
-	TRBD1	TRBV28	TRBJ1-2	TGTGCCAGCAGCTCGAATGACAGGGGCTATGGCTACACCTTC	CASSSNDRGYGYTF
-	-	TRBV9	TRBJ2-7	TGTGCCAGCAGCGTGGGTTTTAAAGTGGAGCACTACGAGCAGTACTTC	CASSVGFKVEHYEQYF
-	TRBD2	TRBV4-1	TRBJ2-7	TGCGCCAGCAGCCAAGACCGCGGGAGTTCTAAGCAGTACTTC	CASSQDRGSSKQYF
-	TRBD1	TRBV6-5	TRBJ2-3	TGTGCCAGCAGTTGGGACAGGGCCACAGATACGCAGTATTTT	CASSWDRATDTQYF
-	TRBD1	TRBV29-1	TRBJ2-2	TGCAGCGTTGGGGGACAGGGTGCCGGGGAGCTGTTTTTT	CSVGGQGAGELFF
-	-	TRBV11-2	TRBJ2-2	TGTGCCAGCAGCTTCACCACAGGGTCCCTCATCACCGGGGAGCTGTTTTTT	CASSFTTGSLITGELFF
-	-	TRBV18	TRBJ2-3	TGTGCCAGCTCACCGGTGGCGGGGAGCACAGATACGCAGTATTTT	CASSPVAGSTDTQYF
-	TRBD1	TRBV5-6	TRBJ1-2	TGTGCCAGCAGCTCCCGGACAGGATACTATGGCTACACCTTC	CASSSRTGYYGYTF
-	-	TRBV6-5	TRBJ1-1	TGTGCCAGCAGTTACCTTGGGCTCATGAACACTGAAGCTTTCTTT	CASSYLGLMNTEAFF
-	-	TRBV10-3	TRBJ2-2	TGTGCCATCAGTGAGTACCCCCGGGACACCGGGGAGCTGTTTTTT	CAISEYPRDTGELFF
-	-	TRBV6-2/TRBV6-3	TRBJ1-5	TGTGCCAGCAGTTACTACGAGGTGACCAATCAGCCCCAGCATTTT	CASSYYEVTNQPQHF
-	-	TRBV5-1	TRBJ2-3	TGCGCCAGCAGCTTGGGGTCTAGCCTAACGACAGATACGCAGTATTTT	CASSLGSSLTTDTQYF
-	-	TRBV2	TRBJ1-4	TGTGCCAGCAGTGAGTTACAGGGTAATGAAAAACTGTTTTTT	CASSELQGNEKLFF
-	TRBD1	TRBV7-3	TRBJ2-1	TGTGCCAGCAGCTCAAGCCAACCGGGACAGGGTGAAAATGAGCAGTTCTTC	CASSSSQPGQGENEQFF
-	TRBD2	TRBV19	TRBJ2-1	TGTGCCAGTACCGAACTAGCGGGGGGAACCTACAATGAGCAGTTCTTC	CASTELAGGTYNEQFF
-	-	TRBV18	TRBJ1-1	TGTGCCAGCTCACCGGCAGGGAAAGGGACTGAAGCTTTCTTT	CASSPAGKGTEAFF
-	TRBD2	TRBV3-1/TRBV3-2	TRBJ2-5	TGTGCCAGCGGTAGAGCGGGAGGGCAAGAGACCCAGTACTTC	CASGRAGGQETQYF
-	TRBD2	TRBV7-3	TRBJ2-1	TGTGCCAGCCCGGGACAGGGAAGGATAACGGGACTAGCGGAGTACAATGAGCAGTTCTTC	CASPGQGRITGLAEYNEQFF
-	-	TRBV3-1/TRBV3-2	TRBJ2-5	TGTGCCAGCAGCCAGAGCAAACAGTACTTC	CASSQSKQYF
-	TRBD1	TRBV10-3	TRBJ1-1	TGTGCCAGCCGGGACAGGGGTTTGAACACTGAAGCTTTCTTT	CASRDRGLNTEAFF
-	TRBD1	TRBV27	TRBJ1-1	TGTGCCAGCAGACGTAGACAGGGGGCTCAAGGCACTGAAGCTTTCTTT	CASRRRQGAQGTEAFF
-	TRBD2	TRBV6-5	TRBJ2-5	TGTGCCAGCATGGCGGGACTAGCGGGACGAGAGACCCAGTACTTC	CASMAGLAGRETQYF
-	-	TRBV7-8	TRBJ2-5	TGTGCCAGCAGCCACGGGAAATGGGTTGAGACCCAGTACTTC	CASSHGKWVETQYF
-	TRBD1	TRBV5-3	TRBJ1-2	TGTGCCAGAAGCTTAAGGGACAGGGATCGGTATGGCTACACCTTC	CARSLRDRDRYGYTF
-	TRBD1	TRBV19	TRBJ1-1	TGTGCCATTAGTCCCGACAGGGCCCTCCGATCTGAAGCTTTCTTT	CAISPDRALRSEAFF
-	TRBD1	TRBV4-1	TRBJ1-4	TGCGCCAGCAGCCCGGGACAGGGTGGTGAAAAACTGTTTTTT	CASSPGQGGEKLFF
few	TRBD1	TRBV18	TRBJ1-2	TGTGCCAGCTCACCAACAGGGGAAGGCTACACCTTC	CASSPTGEGYTF
-	TRBD1	TRBV7-9	TRBJ1-3	TGTGCCAGCAGCTTTCTCCGAACGGGCAGGGGGCGCGCTGGAAACACCATATATTTT	CASSFLRTGRGRAGNTIYF
-	TRBD1	TRBV14	TRBJ2-5	TGTGCCAGCAGCCTTTGGACAGGGCCAGAGACCCAGTACTTC	CASSLWTGPETQYF
-	-	TRBV7-9	TRBJ1-4	TGTGCCAGCAGCTTAGATTCAGGGGCCAACCTCGAAAAACTGTTTTTT	CASSLDSGANLEKLFF
-	TRBD2	TRBV6-6	TRBJ2-2	TGTGCCAGCAGTCGAGGACTAGCGGGAGTTACCGGGGAGCTGTTTTTT	CASSRGLAGVTGELFF
-	-	TRBV30	TRBJ1-1	TGTGCCTGGAGGGGGACTTCTAACACTGAAGCTTTCTTT	CAWRGTSNTEAFF
-	-	TRBV6-2/TRBV6-3	TRBJ2-5	TGTGCCAGCAGTCCCACGGAGGAGGGGGAGACCCAGTACTTC	CASSPTEEGETQYF
-	-	TRBV2	TRBJ2-7	TGTGCCAGCAAGGGGGAAGGGGCCCCCGGAGGTTACGAGCAGTACTTC	CASKGEGAPGGYEQYF
-	TRBD2	TRBV6-5	TRBJ2-1	TGTGCCAGCAAGGTAGCGGGGATCTACAATGAGCAGTTCTTC	CASKVAGIYNEQFF
-	-	TRBV7-9	TRBJ1-1	TGTGCCAGCAGCCGAGTCGACTGGGTTGGCACTGAAGCTTTCTTT	CASSRVDWVGTEAFF
-	TRBD1	TRBV28	TRBJ1-2	TGTGCCAGCAGCTCCCCGGGACAGAACTATGGCTACACCTTC	CASSSPGQNYGYTF
once	-	TRBV11-3	TRBJ1-1	TGTGCCAGCAGCCCCGGGTCCTCTATGAACACTGAAGCTTTCTTT	CASSPGSSMNTEAFF
-	TRBD1	TRBV19	TRBJ1-2	TGTGCCAGTAGTCTTACCGGGACAGGGGGCCCGGGCTACACCTTC	CASSLTGTGGPGYTF
few	-	TRBV4-3	TRBJ2-7	TGCGCCAGCAGCCAAGATCAACAGGGCGGCTACGAGCAGTACTTC	CASSQDQQGGYEQYF
-	TRBD2	TRBV9	TRBJ2-2	TGTGCCAGCAGCTCAAGGACTAGCGGGAGTCTCTTAGCGGCCGGGGAGCTGTTTTTT	CASSSRTSGSLLAAGELFF
-	TRBD1	TRBV4-1	TRBJ2-7	TGCGCCAGCAGCCTTGGTGGGACAGGGGGCTACGAGCAGTACTTC	CASSLGGTGGYEQYF
-	TRBD1	TRBV30	TRBJ1-3	TGTGCCTGGAGTCCTTGGACAGGGGCTGGAAACACCATATATTTT	CAWSPWTGAGNTIYF
once	-	TRBV29-1	TRBJ2-3	TGCAGTTTAGAAGGGGGGGGATTCCCACTCACAGATACGCAGTATTTT	CSLEGGGFPLTDTQYF
-	-	TRBV7-6	TRBJ1-1	TGTGCCAGCAGCCCCGAGATCCTGAACACTGAAGCTTTCTTT	CASSPEILNTEAFF